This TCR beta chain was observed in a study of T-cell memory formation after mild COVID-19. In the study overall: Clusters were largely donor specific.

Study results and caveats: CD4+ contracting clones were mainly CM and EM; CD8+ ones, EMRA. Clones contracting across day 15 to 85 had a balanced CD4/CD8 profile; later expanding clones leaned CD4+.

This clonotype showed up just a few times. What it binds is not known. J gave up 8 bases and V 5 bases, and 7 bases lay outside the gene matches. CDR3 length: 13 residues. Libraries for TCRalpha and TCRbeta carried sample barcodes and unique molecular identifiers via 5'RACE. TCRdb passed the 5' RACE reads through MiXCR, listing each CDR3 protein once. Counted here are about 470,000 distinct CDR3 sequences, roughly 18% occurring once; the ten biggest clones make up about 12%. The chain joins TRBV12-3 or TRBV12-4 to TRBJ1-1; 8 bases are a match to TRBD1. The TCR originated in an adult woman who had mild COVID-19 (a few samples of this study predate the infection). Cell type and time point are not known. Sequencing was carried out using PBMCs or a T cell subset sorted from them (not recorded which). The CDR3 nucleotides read TGTGCCAGCAGTCGGGACAGGTCCGGGGAAGCTTTCTTT. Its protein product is CASSRDRSGEAFF.